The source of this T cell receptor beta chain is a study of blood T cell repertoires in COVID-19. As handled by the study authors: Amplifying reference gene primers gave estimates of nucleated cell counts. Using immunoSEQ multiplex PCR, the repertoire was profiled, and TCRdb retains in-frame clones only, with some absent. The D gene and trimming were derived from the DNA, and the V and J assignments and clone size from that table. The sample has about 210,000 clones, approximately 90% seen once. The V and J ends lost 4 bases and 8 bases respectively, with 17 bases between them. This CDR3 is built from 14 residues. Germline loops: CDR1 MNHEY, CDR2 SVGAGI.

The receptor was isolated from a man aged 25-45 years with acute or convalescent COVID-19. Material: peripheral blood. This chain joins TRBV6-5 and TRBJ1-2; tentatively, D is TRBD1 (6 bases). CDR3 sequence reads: CASSSRDRTGGYTF. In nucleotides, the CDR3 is TGTGCCAGCAGTTCCCGGGACCGCACAGGGGGCTACACCTTC.